The 17 T cell receptor beta chains reported below all come from one sample, sequenced in a study of T cell changes during pregnancy in multiple sclerosis. Some clones are missing from TCRdb's copy, which holds only in-frame ones; the method was immunoSEQ multiplex PCR. The table includes about 23,000 clones, roughly 84% detected once. The sequenced sample was CD8+ T cells from peripheral blood mononuclear cells, obtained before pregnancy. These receptor sequences come from a female donor with multiple sclerosis, enrolled in a pregnancy study.

This clone was seen once. V and J are TRBV28 and TRBJ1-5; 7 bases align to TRBD1. The CDR3 runs to 14 residues. Looked up from germline, CDR1 is MDHEN and CDR2 is SYDVKM. Trimming cost V 2 bases and J 6 bases; bases outside gene matches: 4. CDR3 coding DNA: TGTGCCAGCAGTTTAGACAGGGAGGTTCAGCCCCAGCATTTT. This gives the protein CASSLDREVQPQHF.

The V gene is TRBV4-1, the J gene TRBJ2-1, with D maybe TRBD2 (6 bases). In germline, CDR1 is MGHRA, CDR2 YSYEKL. This CDR3 comprises 16 residues. The V and J ends lost 1 base and 8 bases respectively, with 18 bases between them. In DNA form, the CDR3 reads TGCGCCAGCAGCCAAGGAGTAGCGGCAAGTGACTATGAGCAGTTCTTC. Amino acids: CASSQGVAASDYEQFF.

The chain joins TRBV6-1 to TRBJ1-5; D possibly corresponds to TRBD1 (5 bases). CDR3 size: 14 residues. Germline V gives CDR1 MNHNS, CDR2 SASEGT. The V gene lost 5 bases and the J gene lost 4 bases, with 12 bases spanning the gap. CDR3 sequence: CASSLGGGNQPQHF. DNA of the CDR3: TGTGCCAGCAGTCTCGGGGGGGGGAATCAGCCCCAGCATTTT.

This clone has just a few counts. The rearrangement joins TRBV28 to TRBJ2-2; D perhaps matches TRBD1 (5 bases). V gave up 6 bases and J gave up 0 bases, with 8 bases separating them. Germline CDR1 reads MDHEN; CDR2 reads SYDVKM. CDR3 length: 14 amino acids. CDR3: CASRTEANTGELFF. In DNA form, the CDR3 reads TGTGCCAGCAGGACAGAGGCGAACACCGGGGAGCTGTTTTTT.

This clone occurred a few times. The chain recombines TRBV15 with TRBJ2-3; D remains ambiguous. V dropped 3 bases and J dropped 9 bases, with 13 bases sitting between them. Germline loops: CDR1 LNHNV, CDR2 YYDKDF (reference sequence). The CDR3 totals 13 residues. In DNA, the CDR3 is TGTGCCACCAGCAGTGAAGCCGCCGGGACGCAGTATTTT. Its protein is CATSSEAAGTQYF. Full variable domain (remainder filled in from reference TRBV15 and TRBJ2-3): DAMVIQNPRYQVTQFGKPVTLSCSQTLNHNVMYWYQQKSSQAPKLLFHYYDKDFNNEADTPDNFQSRRPNTSFCFLDIRSPGLGDTAMYLCATSSEAAGTQYFGPGTRLTVL.

The V and J genes are TRBV28 and TRBJ2-7; 11 bases are a match to TRBD2. CDR1 is MDHEN and CDR2 is SYDVKM in the germline V gene. The ends lost 3 bases at V and 7 bases at J; junction bases unmatched: 11. The CDR3 loop spans 16 amino acids. CDR3 in amino acids: CASSLGVAGGPGEQYF. The CDR3 region has the DNA TGTGCCAGCAGTTTGGGGGTAGCGGGAGGGCCGGGTGAGCAGTACTTC.

This clone was seen a few times. The V call is TRBV29-1, the J call TRBJ1-3, with 9 positions matching TRBD1. CDR1 is SQVTM and CDR2 is ANQGSEA in the germline V gene. This CDR3 has 16 residues. V was pared by 6 bases and J by 0 bases, with 9 bases of the junction left unmatched. The CDR3 bases are TGCAGCGTATCATCCCGGGACAGGGACTCTGGAAACACCATATATTTT. It encodes CSVSSRDRDSGNTIYF.

The rearrangement uses TRBV5-1 and TRBJ1-2, with D unresolved. This CDR3 has 14 residues. The V gene lost 3 bases and the J gene lost 3 bases, with 12 bases spanning the gap. Looked up from germline, CDR1 is SGHRS and CDR2 is YFSETQ. CDR3 sequence: CASSSEPGDYGYTF. The CDR3 nucleotides are TGCGCCAGCAGCTCGGAACCGGGTGACTATGGCTACACCTTC.

This chain uses TRBV19 with TRBJ2-6; TRBD2 is a possible D gene (6 bases). CDR1 and CDR2 from the germline V gene are LNHDA and SQIVND (reference sequence). Trimming cost V 2 bases and J 2 bases, with 7 bases left between them. The CDR3 extends over 15 amino acids. CDR3 sequence reads: CASSIWGAGANVLTF. The CDR3 DNA reads as TGTGCCAGTAGTATATGGGGGGCTGGGGCCAACGTCCTGACTTTC.

This chain joins TRBV7-9 and TRBJ2-7; possible D gene TRBD2, 5 bases. Germline loops: CDR1 SEHNR, CDR2 FQNEAQ (reference sequence). V lost 7 bases and J 7 bases, leaving 17 bases between the germline ends. CDR3 size: 13 residues. The CDR3 protein is CASTPKRRIEQYF. DNA of the CDR3: TGTGCCAGCACCCCCAAGCGGCGTATAGAGCAGTACTTC.

CDR3 protein: CASSAPGDTGELFF. The CDR3, as DNA: TGTGCCAGCAGTGCCCCAGGGGACACCGGGGAGCTGTTTTTT. V usage is TRBV6-4 and J usage is TRBJ2-2, with a weak D call TRBD1 (6 bases). The germline gives CDR1 MRHNA, CDR2 SNTAGT. This CDR3 spans 14 amino acids. V dropped 4 bases and J dropped 3 bases, with 9 bases sitting between them.

V and J are TRBV5-6 and TRBJ1-2; a possible D gene is TRBD1 (6 bases). This CDR3 spans 18 amino acids. Trimming left V 0 bases short and J 10 bases short, with 28 bases between. Germline V gives CDR1 SGHDT, CDR2 YYEEEE. The CDR3 sequence: CASSLGLGGALDNSLYTF. CDR3 DNA: TGTGCCAGCAGCTTGGGATTAGGGGGGGCGCTGGATAATTCTCTCTACACCTTC.

The chain has TRBV4-1 and TRBJ2-5; 8 nucleotides align to TRBD2. Germline CDR1 is MGHRA and CDR2 is YSYEKL. This CDR3 has 20 residues. V lost 3 bases to trimming and J lost 4 bases; unmatched junction nucleotides: 22. The CDR3 nucleotides are TGCGCCAGCAGCCAGCCTTCCATCCCCCTGGCTTTAGCGGGGAGAGAGACCCAGTACTTC. This codes for CASSQPSIPLALAGRETQYF.

The gene calls are TRBV5-5 and TRBJ1-5; 7 nucleotides line up with TRBD1. The junction had 4 bases not matched to a gene; V was cut back by 4 bases and J by 3 bases. Germline assignment: CDR1 SGHKS and CDR2 YYEKEE (reference sequence). The CDR3 is 14 amino acids. This CDR3 reads CASSAGTDNQPQHF. In DNA, the CDR3 is TGTGCCAGCAGCGCTGGGACAGACAATCAGCCCCAGCATTTT.

Here the CDR3 DNA reads TGTGCCAGTAGTTTCCAGGGGTCCTATGGCTACACCTTC. Protein: CASSFQGSYGYTF. This chain connects TRBV19 to TRBJ1-2, with a possible D match to TRBD1 (6 bases). Germline V gives CDR1 LNHDA, CDR2 SQIVND (reference sequence). The length of the CDR3 is 13 residues. Trimming pared 5 bases from V and 4 bases from J, leaving 11 bases between.

The V call is TRBV10-3, the J call TRBJ1-2; 7 bases align to TRBD1. CDR1 and CDR2 from the germline V gene are ENHRY and SYGVKD. With V trimmed by 0 bases and J by 1 base, 2 bases remained unmatched. This CDR3 is built from 15 residues. CDR3 DNA sequence: TGTGCCATCAGTGAGTCGGGACAGATTAACTATGGCTACACCTTC. Protein product: CAISESGQINYGYTF.

The J gene is TRBJ2-5, the V gene TRBV29-1, with D maybe TRBD2 (7 bases). The CDR3 is made up of 15 amino acids. Germline V gene data show CDR1 as SQVTM and CDR2 as ANQGSEA. Trimming stripped 4 bases from V and 5 bases from J, with 20 bases between. CDR3 sequence: CSVASRGALSETQYF. The CDR3 nucleotides are TGCAGCGTTGCCTCACGGGGGGCCCTTTCCGAGACCCAGTACTTC.